One sample yielded the 10 T cell receptor beta chains listed below, sequenced in a study of shared clonotypes between healthy human individuals. TCRdb's table, derived via immunoSEQ multiplex PCR, lists solely in-frame clones and lacks some. Altogether 2.5 million or so clones are present, approximately 90% being singletons, with the ten largest covering roughly 0.15%. The sequenced material came from naive CD4+ T cells sorted from blood. Subset indicated: CD45RA+ positively selected. The origin of the receptors is a man between 18 and 35 years old in good health.

The V call is TRBV4-3, the J call TRBJ2-1; 8 nucleotides align to TRBD2. The CDR3 contains 15 residues. The germline V gene encodes CDR1 LGHNA and CDR2 YSLEER. Germline trimming cut 0 bases from V and 3 bases from J; bases unmatched to any gene: 1. CDR3 amino acids: CASSQELAVYNEQFF. The CDR3 region has the DNA TGCGCCAGCAGCCAAGAACTAGCGGTCTACAATGAGCAGTTCTTC.

The chain combines TRBV7-2 with TRBJ1-4, with a possible D match to TRBD1 (6 bases). The V and J ends lost 7 bases and 8 bases respectively, with 17 bases between them. The CDR3 consists of 14 residues. CDR1 and CDR2 (germline): SGHTA, FQGNSA. The CDR3 DNA reads TGTGCCAGCACCCTCGGGGGCGTCTCGGAAAAACTGTTTTTT. This translates into CASTLGGVSEKLFF.

This chain joins TRBV19 and TRBJ1-1; 7 nucleotides line up with TRBD1. J gave up 6 bases and V 7 bases, and 14 bases lay outside the gene matches. CDR3 size: 15 residues. Per the germline V gene, CDR1 is LNHDA and CDR2 is SQIVND (reference sequence). CDR3 protein: CASNAPDRYQPEAFF. CDR3 coding DNA: TGTGCCAGTAATGCCCCGGACAGGTACCAACCTGAAGCTTTCTTT.

This clone was found a few times. In DNA form, the CDR3 reads TGTGCCAGCAGACCACACCAGGGATACACTGAAGCTTTCTTT. Protein: CASRPHQGYTEAFF. The chain links TRBV27 to TRBJ1-1, with a possible D match to TRBD1 (5 bases). V was shortened by 6 bases and J by 3 bases, with 14 bases between the two germline ends. This CDR3 region has 14 residues. CDR1 and CDR2 (germline): MNHEY, SMNVEV (reference sequence).

This chain joins TRBV15 and TRBJ2-7; D possibly uses TRBD1 or TRBD2 (5 bases each). There are 16 residues in the CDR3. V lost 0 bases, J lost 0 bases, and 12 bases lay in between. Germline-derived CDR1 and CDR2 are LNHNV and YYDKDF (reference sequence). CDR3 protein: CATSRDVRGSSYEQYF. CDR3 bases: TGTGCCACCAGCAGAGATGTGAGGGGAAGCTCCTACGAGCAGTACTTC.

The chain uses TRBV7-9 and TRBJ2-2; D remains unclear. CDR1 is SEHNR, CDR2 FQNEAQ, per germline (reference sequence). There are 15 residues in the CDR3. V was pared by 1 base and J by 1 base, with 7 bases between. The CDR3 nucleotides read TGTGCCAGCAGCTTAGTTACGGGGAACACCGGGGAGCTGTTTTTT. As protein: CASSLVTGNTGELFF.

The V and J genes are TRBV19 and TRBJ2-5; TRBD2 matches at 7 bases. J was trimmed by 5 bases and V by 7 bases; bases with no gene match: 7. The CDR3 covers 13 residues. Germline V gene data show CDR1 as LNHDA and CDR2 as SQIVND (reference sequence). CDR3 coding DNA: TGTGCCAGTAAGAATCAGGGAGGGGAGACCCAGTACTTC. Amino acids: CASKNQGGETQYF.

The chain recombines TRBV6-1 with TRBJ2-5; a weak D match, TRBD1 (5 bases). V dropped 6 bases and J dropped 5 bases, with 10 bases sitting between them. This CDR3 is built from 12 residues. Germline CDR1 MNHNS, CDR2 SASEGT. DNA for the CDR3: TGTGCCAGCAGCCCAGGGTTGGAGACCCAGTACTTC. Its protein is CASSPGLETQYF.

The chain links TRBV30 to TRBJ1-2; no firm D call. Germline CDR1 is GTSNPN and CDR2 is SVGIG (reference sequence). Trimming shortened V by 3 bases and J by 0 bases, and 5 bases separated the two germline ends. This CDR3 is built from 12 residues. DNA of the CDR3: TGTGCCTGGAGGTGGGCTAACTATGGCTACACCTTC. Its protein product is CAWRWANYGYTF.

The chain combines TRBV6-1 with TRBJ2-7; D not resolved. V was pared by 1 base and J by 4 bases, with 14 bases between. CDR1 and CDR2 from the germline V gene are MNHNS and SASEGT. The CDR3 totals 15 residues. This CDR3 is CASSEEQGVVYEQYF. The CDR3, as DNA: TGTGCCAGCAGTGAAGAACAAGGTGTCGTGTACGAGCAGTACTTC.